This T cell receptor beta chain emerged from a study of T cell repertoires in cytomegalovirus infection. The CDR3 spans 16 residues. Trimming pared 6 bases from V and 0 bases from J, leaving 15 bases between. TCRdb independently ran MiXCR on the reads; one entry per CDR3 protein. The sample consists of about 740,000 distinct CDR3 sequences, under 40% of them appearing once. This sequence joins TRBV12-3 or TRBV12-4 and TRBJ1-5; a weak D match, TRBD1 (6 bases). Material: PBMCs. The receptor was isolated from a human donor in good health (CMV status not recorded). Some clones in this sample may be carry-over from other donors' samples. The CDR3 DNA sequence: TGTGCCAGCAGGGACGGACAGAGGGCTAGCAATCAGCCCCAGCATTTT. Translation gives CASRDGQRASNQPQHF.